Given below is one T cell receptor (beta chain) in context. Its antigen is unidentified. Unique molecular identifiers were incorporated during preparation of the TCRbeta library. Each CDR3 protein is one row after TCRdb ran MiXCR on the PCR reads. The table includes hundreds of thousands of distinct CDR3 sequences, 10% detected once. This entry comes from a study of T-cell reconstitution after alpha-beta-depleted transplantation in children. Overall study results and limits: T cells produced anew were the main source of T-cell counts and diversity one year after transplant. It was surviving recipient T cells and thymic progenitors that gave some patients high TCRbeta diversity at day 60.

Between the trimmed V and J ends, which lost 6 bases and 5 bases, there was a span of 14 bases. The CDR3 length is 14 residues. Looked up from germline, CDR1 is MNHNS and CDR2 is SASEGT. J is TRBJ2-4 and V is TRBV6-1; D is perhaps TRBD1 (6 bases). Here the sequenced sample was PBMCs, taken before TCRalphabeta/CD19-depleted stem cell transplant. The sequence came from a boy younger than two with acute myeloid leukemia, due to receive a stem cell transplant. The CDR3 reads CASRDPPGENIQYF. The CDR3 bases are TGTGCCAGCAGGGACCCGCCAGGGGAAAACATTCAGTACTTC.